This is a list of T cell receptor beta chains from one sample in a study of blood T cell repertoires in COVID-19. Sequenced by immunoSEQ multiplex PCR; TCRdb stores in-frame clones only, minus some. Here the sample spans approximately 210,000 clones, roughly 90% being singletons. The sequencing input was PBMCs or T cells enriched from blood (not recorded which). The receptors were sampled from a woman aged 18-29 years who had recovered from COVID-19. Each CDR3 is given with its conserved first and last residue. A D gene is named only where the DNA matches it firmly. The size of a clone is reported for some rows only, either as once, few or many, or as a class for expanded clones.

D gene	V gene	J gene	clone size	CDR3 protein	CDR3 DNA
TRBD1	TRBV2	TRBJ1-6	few	CASSASGQGNSPLHF	TGTGCCAGCAGTGCTTCTGGACAGGGTAATTCACCCCTCCACTTT
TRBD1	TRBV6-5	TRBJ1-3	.	CASNLGQGTGNTIYF	TGTGCCAGCAACCTCGGACAGGGAACGGGAAACACCATATATTTT
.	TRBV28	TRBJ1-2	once	CASSGVYGYTF	TGTGCCAGCAGTGGAGTCTATGGCTACACCTTC
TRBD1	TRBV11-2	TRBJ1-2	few	CASSLDPTTGGVGYGYTF	TGTGCCAGCAGCTTAGATCCGACAACAGGGGGCGTCGGCTATGGCTACACCTTC
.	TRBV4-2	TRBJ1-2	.	CASSQTPQTNYGYTF	TGTGCCAGCAGCCAAACACCGCAAACGAACTATGGCTACACCTTC
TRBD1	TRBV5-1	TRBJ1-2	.	CASSLTGDQVYGYTF	TGCGCCAGCAGCTTGACAGGGGATCAGGTCTATGGCTACACCTTC
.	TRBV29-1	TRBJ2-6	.	CSAAGQGGLLGANVLTF	TGCAGCGCTGCGGGCCAGGGAGGCCTCCTTGGGGCCAACGTCCTGACTTTC
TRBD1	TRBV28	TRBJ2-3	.	CASSFRPYTGADTQYF	TGTGCCAGCAGTTTCCGACCCTATACAGGGGCAGATACGCAGTATTTT
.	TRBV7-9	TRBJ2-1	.	CASSLGGSRNEQFF	TGTGCCAGCAGCTTAGGAGGATCTCGCAATGAGCAGTTCTTC
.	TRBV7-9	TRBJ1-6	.	CASSSGGPLHF	TGTGCCAGCAGCTCAGGAGGACCCCTCCACTTT
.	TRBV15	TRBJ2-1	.	CATSLSVRATSSYNEQFF	TGTGCCACCAGTCTGTCCGTGAGGGCTACAAGCTCCTACAATGAGCAGTTCTTC
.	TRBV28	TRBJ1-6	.	CAGQGSYNSPLHF	TGTGCCGGCCAGGGATCCTATAATTCACCCCTCCACTTT
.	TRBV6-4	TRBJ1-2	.	CASSDKEGNGYTF	TGTGCCAGCAGTGACAAGGAGGGAAATGGCTACACCTTC
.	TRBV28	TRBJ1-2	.	CASSLSQGGVYGYTF	TGTGCCAGCAGTTTATCGCAGGGTGGGGTGTATGGCTACACCTTC
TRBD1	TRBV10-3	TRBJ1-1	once	CASQGASNTEAFF	TGTGCCAGCCAGGGGGCCTCCAACACTGAAGCTTTCTTT
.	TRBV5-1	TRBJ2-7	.	CASRRGSYEQYF	TGCGCCAGCAGAAGGGGGTCCTACGAGCAGTACTTC
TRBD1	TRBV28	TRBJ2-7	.	CASRSNSDRGRYEQYF	TGTGCCAGCAGATCTAATTCGGACAGGGGGAGGTACGAGCAGTACTTC
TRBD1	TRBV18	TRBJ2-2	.	CASDRGRTGELFF	TGTGCCAGCGACAGGGGGCGAACCGGGGAGCTGTTTTTT
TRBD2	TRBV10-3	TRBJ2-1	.	CAISPTSGDEQFF	TGTGCCATCAGCCCGACTAGCGGAGATGAGCAGTTCTTC
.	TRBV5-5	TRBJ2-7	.	CASSLGGYIRPYEQYF	TGTGCCAGCAGCTTGGGAGGGTACATCAGACCCTACGAGCAGTACTTC
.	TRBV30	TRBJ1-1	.	CAWNPGNTEAFF	TGTGCCTGGAACCCGGGGAACACTGAAGCTTTCTTT
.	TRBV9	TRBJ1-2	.	CASSVADGGAYGYTF	TGTGCCAGCAGCGTAGCTGACGGGGGGGCCTATGGCTACACCTTC
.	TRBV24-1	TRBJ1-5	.	CATSDATRGSNQPQHF	TGTGCCACCAGTGACGCCACTCGAGGGAGCAATCAGCCCCAGCATTTT
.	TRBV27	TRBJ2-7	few	CASIGSGDEQYF	TGTGCCAGCATTGGGTCCGGGGATGAGCAGTACTTC
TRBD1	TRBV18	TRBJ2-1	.	CASSPTGQGLNEQFF	TGTGCCAGCTCACCCACGGGACAGGGCCTTAATGAGCAGTTCTTC
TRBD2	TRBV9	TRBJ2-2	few	CASSLSGGNTGELFF	TGTGCCAGCAGCCTCAGCGGGGGGAACACCGGGGAGCTGTTTTTT